These 22 T cell receptor beta chains originate from one sample sequenced in a study of cytotoxic CD8 clonotypes in ibrutinib-treated CLL. Sequenced by immunoSEQ multiplex PCR; TCRdb stores in-frame clones only, minus some. The sample carries fewer than 150,000 clones, 84% recorded once. This sample comprised PBMCs, obtained after 24 months of ibrutinib treatment. These receptor sequences come from a human donor with chronic lymphocytic leukemia.

This sequence joins TRBV29-1 and TRBJ1-3; D possibly corresponds to TRBD1 (5 bases). Trimming left V 7 bases short and J 0 bases short, with 16 bases between. The CDR3 spans 15 residues. Per the germline V gene, CDR1 is SQVTM and CDR2 is ANQGSEA. The CDR3 is CSASARAHSGNTIYF. CDR3 nucleotide sequence: TGCAGCGCATCAGCCAGGGCACACTCTGGAAACACCATATATTTT.

The rearrangement joins TRBV4-3 to TRBJ1-1; tentatively, D is TRBD1 (5 bases). CDR1 LGHNA and CDR2 YSLEER come from the germline V gene. The CDR3 is 15 residues long. Trimming stripped 3 bases from V and 3 bases from J, with 14 bases between. CDR3 nucleotide sequence: TGCGCCAGCAGCCACTCGCCGGGAGGGGACACTGAAGCTTTCTTT. It encodes CASSHSPGGDTEAFF.

The CDR3 sequence: CASSPFSGLAGAGELFF. CDR3 coding DNA: TGTGCCAGCAGTCCCTTTTCCGGACTAGCGGGCGCCGGGGAGCTGTTTTTT. This sequence joins TRBV2 and TRBJ2-2; TRBD2 aligns across 11 bases. The CDR3 loop spans 17 amino acids. V lost 5 bases, J lost 6 bases, and 11 bases stayed unmatched. The germline V gene encodes CDR1 SNHLY and CDR2 FYNNEI.

The V gene is TRBV5-1, the J gene TRBJ2-1; no clear D gene. Germline CDR1 is SGHRS and CDR2 is YFSETQ. V lost 1 base to trimming and J lost 5 bases, with 4 bases between them. This CDR3 has 12 residues. Written as DNA, the CDR3 is TGCGCCAGCAGCTTGCCGCACAATGAGCAGTTCTTC. Residues: CASSLPHNEQFF.

This sequence joins TRBV2 and TRBJ1-1; TRBD1 agrees at 7 bases. This CDR3 contains 13 residues. J lost 3 bases, V lost 6 bases, and 4 bases had no gene match. Germline V gene data show CDR1 as SNHLY and CDR2 as FYNNEI. CDR3 in amino acids: CASRNRGYTEAFF. CDR3 DNA sequence: TGTGCCAGCAGAAACAGGGGTTACACTGAAGCTTTCTTT.

The chain is built from TRBV28 and TRBJ1-2; no firm D call. The CDR3 has 14 amino acids. V dropped 7 bases and J dropped 0 bases, with 12 bases sitting between them. Germline lookup yields CDR1 MDHEN and CDR2 SYDVKM. CDR3 in amino acids: CASTQGGSNYGYTF. The CDR3 DNA follows: TGTGCCAGCACCCAAGGAGGGTCTAACTATGGCTACACCTTC.

The CDR3 DNA is TGTGCCAGCACCGAACCCGGAGGTGAAAAACTGTTTTTT. This codes for CASTEPGGEKLFF. J is TRBJ1-4 and V is TRBV6-5; D call uncertain. With 7 bases removed from V and 7 bases from J, the gap between germline ends came to 13 bases. Germline V gene sequence: CDR1 MNHEY, CDR2 SVGAGI. This CDR3 spans 13 amino acids.

This clone was detected once. V is TRBV5-4 and J is TRBJ2-7, with a tentative D call TRBD1 (6 bases). The CDR3 is 17 amino acids. The V and J ends lost 0 bases and 0 bases respectively, with 16 bases between them. Germline V gene sequence: CDR1 SGHNT, CDR2 YYREEE (reference sequence). The CDR3 DNA sequence: TGTGCCAGCAGCTTGGTCACCGGGACACGGGGCTCCTACGAGCAGTACTTC. It encodes CASSLVTGTRGSYEQYF.

This clone appeared a single time. This rearrangement joins TRBV5-1 to TRBJ2-1, with 10 bases matching TRBD2. V shed 4 bases and J 7 bases; nucleotides not matched to a gene: 5. Germline CDR1 and CDR2: SGHRS and YFSETQ. This CDR3 is built from 14 residues. The CDR3 region is CASSEVAGGNEQFF. In nucleotides, the CDR3 is TGCGCCAGCAGCGAGGTAGCGGGGGGTAATGAGCAGTTCTTC.

The gene calls are TRBV6-6 and TRBJ1-2, with D uncertain. This CDR3 has 14 amino acids. CDR1 MNHNY and CDR2 SVGAGI come from the germline V gene (reference sequence). The V end lost 2 bases, the J end lost 4 bases, and 11 bases lay between the germline ends. The CDR3 region is CASSYGGGGYGYTF. CDR3 DNA sequence: TGTGCCAGCAGTTACGGTGGAGGCGGCTATGGCTACACCTTC.

The chain uses TRBV10-3 and TRBJ2-3, with D perhaps given as TRBD1 or TRBD2 (5 bases each). Per the germline V gene, CDR1 is ENHRY and CDR2 is SYGVKD. The CDR3 totals 14 residues. V was pared by 3 bases and J by 5 bases, with 12 bases between. The CDR3 nucleotides are TGTGCCATCAGTGACCGGGGACGGGGAGATACGCAGTATTTT. Translation gives CAISDRGRGDTQYF.

The chain uses TRBV11-3 and TRBJ2-5; D remains unclear. V lost 5 bases to trimming and J lost 1 base, with 14 bases between them. The CDR3 is 15 amino acids. From germline, CDR1 is SGHNT and CDR2 YENEEA. The CDR3 sequence is CASSAQNLGQETQYF. The CDR3 DNA reads as TGTGCCAGCAGCGCACAAAACTTGGGCCAAGAGACCCAGTACTTC. The full variable domain, in which reference TRBV11-3 and TRBJ2-5 provide the parts outside the CDR3, is EAGVVQSPRYKIIEKKQPVAFWCNPISGHNTLYWYLQNLGQGPELLIRYENEEAVDDSQLPKDRFSAERLKGVDSTLKIQPAELGDSAVYLCASSAQNLGQETQYFGPGTRLLVL.

The chain combines TRBV18 with TRBJ2-3; 8 bases are shared with TRBD1. This CDR3 has 15 amino acids. In germline, CDR1 is KGHSH, CDR2 LQKENI. The trim removed 0 bases at V and 2 bases at J, leaving 1 base unmatched. CDR3 sequence reads: CASSPPGQDTDTQYF. In nucleotides, the CDR3 is TGTGCCAGCTCACCACCGGGACAGGACACAGATACGCAGTATTTT.

This rearrangement joins TRBV2 to TRBJ2-6; perhaps TRBD1 as D (6 bases). Looked up from germline, CDR1 is SNHLY and CDR2 is FYNNEI. V lost 1 base and J lost 2, with 6 bases in between. The CDR3 is 15 residues long. The CDR3 protein is CASSEGTAGANVLTF. The CDR3 DNA sequence: TGTGCCAGCAGTGAAGGGACAGCTGGGGCCAACGTCCTGACTTTC.

V gene TRBV7-2 combines with J gene TRBJ2-3; a possible D gene is TRBD1 (6 bases). CDR3 length: 16 amino acids. V was trimmed by 0 bases and J by 1 base, leaving 11 bases between them. Germline V gene sequence: CDR1 SGHTA, CDR2 FQGNSA. CDR3 DNA: TGTGCCAGCAGCTTAGCGTGGGCAGGGGGCACAGATACGCAGTATTTT. It translates to CASSLAWAGGTDTQYF.

The J gene is TRBJ2-1, the V gene TRBV27; D remains ambiguous. The CDR3 extends over 13 amino acids. Trimming shortened V by 1 base and J by 7 bases, and 8 bases separated the two germline ends. CDR1 is MNHEY and CDR2 is SMNVEV in the germline V gene (reference sequence). The CDR3 sequence: CASSLWIRNEQFF. CDR3 bases: TGTGCCAGCAGTTTATGGATTCGTAATGAGCAGTTCTTC.

The rearrangement uses TRBV6-6 and TRBJ1-2; 7 bases align to TRBD1. Germline CDR1 is MNHNY and CDR2 is SVGAGI (reference sequence). J gave up 6 bases and V 5 bases, and 9 bases lay outside the gene matches. This CDR3 is 14 amino acids long. CDR3 sequence (DNA): TGTGCCAGCAGTCCGACTCGTCAGGGGGATGGCTACACCTTC. It specifies CASSPTRQGDGYTF.

The V gene is TRBV5-1, the J gene TRBJ1-5; no clear D. The CDR3 covers 15 residues. The germline V gene has CDR1 SGHRS and CDR2 YFSETQ. V was trimmed by 0 bases and J by 3 bases, leaving 10 bases between them. The CDR3 protein is CASSLANSPNQPQHF. CDR3 DNA: TGCGCCAGCAGCTTGGCCAACAGCCCCAATCAGCCCCAGCATTTT.

This chain uses TRBV9 with TRBJ1-6; D may be TRBD1 (5 bases). This CDR3 spans 15 amino acids. The V gene's germline CDR1 is SGDLS and CDR2 YYNGEE. Trimming shortened V by 3 bases and J by 8 bases, and 15 bases separated the two germline ends. CDR3: CASSGGSGGDSPLHF. For the CDR3, the DNA is TGTGCCAGCAGCGGGGGCTCGGGGGGTGATTCACCCCTCCACTTT.

This chain joins TRBV7-2 and TRBJ2-5, with D perhaps assigned TRBD1 or TRBD2 (5 bases each). The CDR3 runs to 16 residues. The germline gives CDR1 SGHTA, CDR2 FQGNSA. Trimming took off 3 bases at V and 2 bases at J, with 16 bases between the two ends. The CDR3 sequence: CASSLFRGRGQETQYF. The CDR3 DNA reads as TGTGCCAGCAGCTTGTTCCGGGGACGCGGGCAAGAGACCCAGTACTTC.

The chain combines TRBV6-5 with TRBJ1-1; no firm D call. V lost 2 bases, J lost 5 bases, and 9 bases lay in between. From germline, CDR1 is MNHEY and CDR2 SVGAGI. This CDR3 region has 13 residues. The CDR3 here is CASSYPETTEAFF. DNA of the CDR3: TGTGCCAGCAGTTACCCGGAAACAACTGAAGCTTTCTTT.

In DNA, the CDR3 is TGTGCCAGCAGTCCAGGGGTGTCTGGAAACACCATATATTTT. Protein sequence: CASSPGVSGNTIYF. The chain is built from TRBV6-1 and TRBJ1-3; the D gene is possibly TRBD1 (6 bases). Per germline, CDR1 MNHNS and CDR2 SASEGT. Trimming pared 5 bases from V and 1 base from J, leaving 9 bases between. This CDR3 is built from 14 residues.